This is a list of T cell receptor beta chains from one sample in a study of technical replicates of blood from several donors. Using immunoSEQ multiplex PCR, the repertoire was profiled, and TCRdb retains in-frame clones only, with some absent. The sample yields around 80,000 clones, 98% seen once. The sequencing sample was made of T cells isolated from PBMCs. The receptor source for this set is a human donor in good health. CDR3s include the opening cysteine and the closing phenylalanine or tryptophan. Fields, in order: clone size, CDR3 length, D gene, V gene, J gene, CDR3 protein, CDR3 DNA. A D gene is named only where the DNA matches it firmly. A row's size may be missing; if present it is once, few, many or a size class.

>-|13|-|TRBV19|TRBJ1-2
CASSAGSNYGYTF
TGTGCCAGTAGTGCAGGGTCTAACTATGGCTACACCTTC
>-|15|-|TRBV6-1|TRBJ2-1
CASGDSHTGTNEQFF
TGTGCCAGCGGGGACTCCCATACAGGTACCAATGAGCAGTTCTTC
>-|17|TRBD1|TRBV25-1|TRBJ1-4
CASSEGVTGAGNEKLFF
TGTGCCAGCAGTGAAGGGGTTACAGGGGCAGGTAATGAAAAACTGTTTTTT
>-|11|TRBD1|TRBV30|TRBJ2-5
CAWDRGETQYF
TGTGCCTGGGACAGGGGAGAGACCCAGTACTTC
>-|13|-|TRBV27|TRBJ1-1
CASSFQWNTEAFF
TGTGCCAGCAGTTTTCAATGGAACACTGAAGCTTTCTTT
>-|17|TRBD1|TRBV5-6|TRBJ2-6
CASSLAQGDTGANVLTF
TGTGCCAGCAGCTTGGCGCAGGGGGACACTGGGGCCAACGTCCTGACTTTC
>-|14|-|TRBV6-1|TRBJ2-4
CASRTGMAKNIQYF
TGTGCCAGCAGAACAGGGATGGCCAAAAACATTCAGTACTTC
>-|11|-|TRBV20-1|TRBJ1-1
CSAMGRTEAFF
TGCAGTGCTATGGGCAGGACTGAAGCTTTCTTT
>-|16|TRBD2|TRBV29-1|TRBJ2-1
CSVGWGSGRIYNEQFF
TGCAGCGTTGGGTGGGGAAGCGGGAGGATTTACAATGAGCAGTTCTTC
>-|15|-|TRBV6-6|TRBJ2-1
CATGTAGMAYNEQFF
TGTGCCACCGGGACCGCGGGGATGGCTTACAATGAGCAGTTCTTC
>-|14|-|TRBV29-1|TRBJ1-2
CSGKLTDSPYGYTF
TGCAGCGGGAAGCTTACCGACAGCCCCTATGGCTACACCTTC
>-|18|TRBD1|TRBV14|TRBJ2-1
CASSQDTRTGFAYNEQFF
TGTGCCAGCAGCCAAGATACCCGGACAGGATTTGCCTACAATGAGCAGTTCTTC
>-|13|-|TRBV29-1|TRBJ2-3
CSVKFSGTDTQYF
TGCAGCGTTAAGTTCAGTGGCACAGATACGCAGTATTTT
>-|14|-|TRBV27|TRBJ2-5
CASSYRLDPGDQYF
TGTGCCAGCAGTTACCGATTGGACCCAGGGGACCAGTACTTC
>-|12|TRBD1|TRBV29-1|TRBJ2-7
CSGRDRGYEQYF
TGCAGCGGCCGGGACAGGGGCTACGAGCAGTACTTC
>-|13|-|TRBV5-1|TRBJ2-7
CASSLSISYEQYF
TGCGCCAGCAGCTTGTCCATTTCCTACGAGCAGTACTTC
>-|15|-|TRBV6-1|TRBJ1-3
CASSGASKFGNTIYF
TGTGCCAGCAGTGGAGCCAGTAAATTTGGAAACACCATATATTTT
>once|15|TRBD2|TRBV5-4|TRBJ2-5
CASSARLAGEETQYF
TGTGCCAGCAGCGCCCGACTAGCGGGAGAAGAGACCCAGTACTTC